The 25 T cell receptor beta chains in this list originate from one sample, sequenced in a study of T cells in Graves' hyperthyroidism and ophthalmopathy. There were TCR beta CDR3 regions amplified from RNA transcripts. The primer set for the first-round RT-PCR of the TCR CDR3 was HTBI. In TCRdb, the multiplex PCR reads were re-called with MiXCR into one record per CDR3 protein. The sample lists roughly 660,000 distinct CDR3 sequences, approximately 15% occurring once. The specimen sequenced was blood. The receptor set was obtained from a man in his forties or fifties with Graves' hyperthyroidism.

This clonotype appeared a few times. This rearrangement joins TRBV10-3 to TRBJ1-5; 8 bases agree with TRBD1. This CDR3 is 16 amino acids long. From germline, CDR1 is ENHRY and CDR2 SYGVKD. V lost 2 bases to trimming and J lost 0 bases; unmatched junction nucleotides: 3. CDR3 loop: CAISEGTGLSNQPQHF. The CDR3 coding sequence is TGTGCCATCAGTGAGGGGACAGGTCTTAGCAATCAGCCCCAGCATTTT.

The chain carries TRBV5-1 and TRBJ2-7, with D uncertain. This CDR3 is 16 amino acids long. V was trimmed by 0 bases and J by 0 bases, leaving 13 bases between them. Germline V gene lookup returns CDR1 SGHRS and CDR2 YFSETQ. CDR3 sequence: CASSLAEWGSSYEQYF. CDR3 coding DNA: TGCGCCAGCAGCTTGGCCGAGTGGGGAAGCTCCTACGAGCAGTACTTC.

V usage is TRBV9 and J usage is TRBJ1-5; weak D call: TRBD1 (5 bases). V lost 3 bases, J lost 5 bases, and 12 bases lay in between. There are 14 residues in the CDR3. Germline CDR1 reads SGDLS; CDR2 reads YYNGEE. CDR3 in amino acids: CASSEPGLDQPQHF. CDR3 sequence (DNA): TGTGCCAGCAGCGAGCCGGGACTCGATCAGCCCCAGCATTTT.

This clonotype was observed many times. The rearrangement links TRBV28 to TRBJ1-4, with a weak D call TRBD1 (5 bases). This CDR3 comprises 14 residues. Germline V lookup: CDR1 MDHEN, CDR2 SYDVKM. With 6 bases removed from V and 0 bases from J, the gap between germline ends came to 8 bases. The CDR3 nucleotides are TGTGCCAGCAGCTGGACAACAACTAATGAAAAACTGTTTTTT. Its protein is CASSWTTTNEKLFF.

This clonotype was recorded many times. The CDR3 is CASSLPSVGGLLSGNTIYF. The CDR3 DNA follows: TGTGCCAGCAGTCTGCCTAGCGTCGGGGGGCTCCTCTCTGGAAACACCATATATTTT. This sequence joins TRBV28 and TRBJ1-3; a possible D gene is TRBD1 (6 bases). This CDR3 is built from 19 residues. V was pared by 5 bases and J by 0 bases, with 23 bases between. The germline CDR1 and CDR2 sequences are MDHEN and SYDVKM.

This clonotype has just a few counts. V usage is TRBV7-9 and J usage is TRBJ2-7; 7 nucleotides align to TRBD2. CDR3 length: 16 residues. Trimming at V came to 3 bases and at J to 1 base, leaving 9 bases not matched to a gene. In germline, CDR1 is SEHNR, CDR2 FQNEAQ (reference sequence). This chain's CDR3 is CASSFLAGPGSYEQYF. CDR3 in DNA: TGTGCCAGCAGCTTTTTAGCGGGCCCTGGGTCCTACGAGCAGTACTTC.

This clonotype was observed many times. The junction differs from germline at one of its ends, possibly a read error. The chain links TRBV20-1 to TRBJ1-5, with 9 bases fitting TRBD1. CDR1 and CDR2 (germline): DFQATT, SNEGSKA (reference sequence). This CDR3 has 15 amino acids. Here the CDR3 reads CSALGTGRTNQPQHF. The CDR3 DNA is TGCAGTGCTCTTGGGACAGGGAGGACAAATCAACCCCAGCATTTT.

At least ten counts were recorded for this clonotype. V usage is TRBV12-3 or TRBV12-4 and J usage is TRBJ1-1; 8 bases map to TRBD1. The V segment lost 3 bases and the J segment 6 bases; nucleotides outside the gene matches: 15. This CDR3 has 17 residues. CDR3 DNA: TGTGCCAGCAGTTTTGGGGGAGGACAGGGAGGAATGGCTGAAGCTTTCTTT. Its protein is CASSFGGGQGGMAEAFF.

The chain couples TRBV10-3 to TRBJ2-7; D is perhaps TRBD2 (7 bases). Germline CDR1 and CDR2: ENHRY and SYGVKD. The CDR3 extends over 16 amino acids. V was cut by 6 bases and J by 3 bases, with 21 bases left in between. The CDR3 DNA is TGTGCCATCAGGGGGGGGGCGGGAGCCACCGTCTACGAGCAGTACTTC. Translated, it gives CAIRGGAGATVYEQYF.

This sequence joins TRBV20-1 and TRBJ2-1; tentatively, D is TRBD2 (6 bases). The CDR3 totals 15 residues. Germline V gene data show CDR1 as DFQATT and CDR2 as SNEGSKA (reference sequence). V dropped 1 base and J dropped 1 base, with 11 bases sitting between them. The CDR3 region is CSARGQAGSYNEQFF. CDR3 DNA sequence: TGCAGTGCTAGAGGCCAAGCGGGTTCCTACAATGAGCAGTTCTTC.

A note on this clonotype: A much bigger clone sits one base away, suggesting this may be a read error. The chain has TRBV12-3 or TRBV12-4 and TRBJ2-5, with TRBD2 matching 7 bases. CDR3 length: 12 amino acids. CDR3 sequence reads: CASSFARETLYF. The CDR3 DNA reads TGTGCCAGCAGTTTCGCGCGGGAGACCCTGTACTTC.

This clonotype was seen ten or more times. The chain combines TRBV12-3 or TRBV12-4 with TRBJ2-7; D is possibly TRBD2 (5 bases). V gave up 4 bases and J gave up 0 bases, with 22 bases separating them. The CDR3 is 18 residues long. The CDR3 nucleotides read TGTGCCAGCAGTTCGGGCGACGTAGCGCCGAGTAGCTCCTACGAGCAGTACTTC. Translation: CASSSGDVAPSSSYEQYF.

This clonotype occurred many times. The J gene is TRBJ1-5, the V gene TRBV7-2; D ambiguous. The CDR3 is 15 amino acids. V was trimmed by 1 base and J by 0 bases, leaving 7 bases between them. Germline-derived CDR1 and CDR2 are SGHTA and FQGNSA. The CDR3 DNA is TGTGCCAGCAGCTTAGGACGGTATAGCAATCAGCCCCAGCATTTT. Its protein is CASSLGRYSNQPQHF.

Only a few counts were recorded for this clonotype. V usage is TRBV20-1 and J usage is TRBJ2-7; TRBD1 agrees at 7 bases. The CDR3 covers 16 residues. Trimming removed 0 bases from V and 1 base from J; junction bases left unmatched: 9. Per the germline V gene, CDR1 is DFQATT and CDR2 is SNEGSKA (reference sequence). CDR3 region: CSARDRAGQVSYEQYF. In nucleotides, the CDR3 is TGCAGTGCTAGAGATCGGGCCGGACAGGTATCCTACGAGCAGTACTTC.

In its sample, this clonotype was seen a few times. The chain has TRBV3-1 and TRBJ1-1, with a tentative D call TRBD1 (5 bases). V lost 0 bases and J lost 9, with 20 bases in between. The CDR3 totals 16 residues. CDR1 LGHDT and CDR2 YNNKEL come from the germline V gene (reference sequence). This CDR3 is CASSQDLIWDAGKAFF. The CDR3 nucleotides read TGTGCCAGCAGCCAAGATCTCATCTGGGACGCAGGCAAAGCTTTCTTT. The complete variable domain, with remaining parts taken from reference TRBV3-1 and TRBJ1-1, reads DTAVSQTPKYLVTQMGNDKSIKCEQNLGHDTMYWYKQDSKKFLKIMFSYNNKELIINETVPNRFSPKSPDKAHLNLHINSLELGDSAVYFCASSQDLIWDAGKAFFGQGTRLTVV.

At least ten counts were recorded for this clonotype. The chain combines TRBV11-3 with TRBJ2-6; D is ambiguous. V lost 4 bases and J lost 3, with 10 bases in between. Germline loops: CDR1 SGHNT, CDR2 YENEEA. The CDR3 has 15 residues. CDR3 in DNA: TGTGCCAGCAGCTCGGACGGTCTTGGGGCCAACGTCCTGACTTTC. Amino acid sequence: CASSSDGLGANVLTF.

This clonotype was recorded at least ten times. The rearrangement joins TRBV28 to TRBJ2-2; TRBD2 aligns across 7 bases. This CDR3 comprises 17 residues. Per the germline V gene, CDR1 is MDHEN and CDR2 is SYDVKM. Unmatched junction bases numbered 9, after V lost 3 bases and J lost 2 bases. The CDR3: CASSFFPMTSNTGELFF. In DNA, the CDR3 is TGTGCCAGCAGTTTTTTCCCCATGACTAGCAACACCGGGGAGCTGTTTTTT.

The CDR3 reads CASSSPGTSGGANVLTF. CDR3 sequence (DNA): TGTGCCAGCAGTTCCCCCGGGACTAGCGGTGGGGCCAACGTCCTGACTTTC. The rearrangement uses TRBV6-5 and TRBJ2-6; 11 bases line up with TRBD2. V trimming: 4 bases; J trimming: 3 bases; junction bases outside the gene matches: 5. The CDR3 contains 17 residues. Germline V gene data show CDR1 as MNHEY and CDR2 as SVGAGI.

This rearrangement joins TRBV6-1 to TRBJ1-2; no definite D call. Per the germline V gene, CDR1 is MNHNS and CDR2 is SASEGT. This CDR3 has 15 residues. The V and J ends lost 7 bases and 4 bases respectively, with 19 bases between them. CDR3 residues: CASTPERRHRYGYTF. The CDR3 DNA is TGTGCCAGCACCCCTGAGCGGCGACACCGCTATGGCTACACCTTC.

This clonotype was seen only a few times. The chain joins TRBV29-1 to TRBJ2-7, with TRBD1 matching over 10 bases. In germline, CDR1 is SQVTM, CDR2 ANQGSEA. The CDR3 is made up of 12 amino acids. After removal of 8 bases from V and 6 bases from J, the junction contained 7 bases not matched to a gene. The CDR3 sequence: CSLRTGGGEQYF. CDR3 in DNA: TGCAGCCTCCGGACAGGGGGAGGCGAGCAGTACTTC.

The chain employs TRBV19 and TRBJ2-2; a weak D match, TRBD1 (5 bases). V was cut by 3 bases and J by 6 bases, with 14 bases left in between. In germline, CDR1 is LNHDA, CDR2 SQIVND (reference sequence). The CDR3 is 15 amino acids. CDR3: CASSIGLGPAGELFF. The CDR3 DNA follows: TGTGCCAGTAGTATTGGATTGGGGCCTGCCGGGGAGCTGTTTTTT.

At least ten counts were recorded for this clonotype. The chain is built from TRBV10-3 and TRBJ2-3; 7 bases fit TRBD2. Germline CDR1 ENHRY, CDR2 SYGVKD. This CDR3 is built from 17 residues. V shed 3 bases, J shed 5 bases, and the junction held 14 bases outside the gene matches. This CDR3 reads CAISETGGRASGDTQYF. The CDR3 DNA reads TGTGCCATCAGTGAAACTGGAGGGAGGGCCTCGGGAGATACGCAGTATTTT.

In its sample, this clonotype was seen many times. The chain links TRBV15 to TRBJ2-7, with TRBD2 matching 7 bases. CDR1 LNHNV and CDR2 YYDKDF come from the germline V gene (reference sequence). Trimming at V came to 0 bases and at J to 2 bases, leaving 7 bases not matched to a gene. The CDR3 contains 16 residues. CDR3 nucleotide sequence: TGTGCCACCAGCAGAGATGGGGGGGAGAGAGCCTACGAGCAGTACTTC. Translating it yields CATSRDGGERAYEQYF. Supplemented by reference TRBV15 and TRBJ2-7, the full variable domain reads DAMVIQNPRYQVTQFGKPVTLSCSQTLNHNVMYWYQQKSSQAPKLLFHYYDKDFNNEADTPDNFQSRRPNTSFCFLDIRSPGLGDTAMYLCATSRDGGERAYEQYFGPGTRLTVT.

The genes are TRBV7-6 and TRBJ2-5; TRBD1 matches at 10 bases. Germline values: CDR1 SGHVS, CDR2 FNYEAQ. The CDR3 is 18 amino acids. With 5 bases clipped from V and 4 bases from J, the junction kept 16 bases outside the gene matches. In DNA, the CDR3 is TGTGCCAGCAGCCCACTTACGTCCGGGACAGGGGTGCGAGAGACCCAGTACTTC. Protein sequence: CASSPLTSGTGVRETQYF.

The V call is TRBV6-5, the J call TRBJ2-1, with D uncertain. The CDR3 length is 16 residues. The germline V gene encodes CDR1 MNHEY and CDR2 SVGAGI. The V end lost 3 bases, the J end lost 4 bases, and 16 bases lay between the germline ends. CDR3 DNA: TGTGCCAGCAGTTATACCGCCTCAATTGTATACAATGAGCAGTTCTTC. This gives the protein CASSYTASIVYNEQFF.